This T cell receptor (beta chain) was identified in a study of T cells in localized non-small cell lung cancer. Points from the study as a whole: Sequencing involved a lone tumor region, leaving heterogeneity possible. Uninvolved adjacent lung showed peak T cell clonality, exceeding tumor.

Trimming at V came to 7 bases and at J to 5 bases, leaving 4 bases not matched to a gene. CDR3 length: 13 amino acids. Germline V CDR1 and CDR2: MNHNS, SASEGT. Worth noting for this clone: What it binds is not known.

Profiled with immunoSEQ multiplex PCR; TCRdb holds only in-frame clones, not every one. The top ten clones hold more than 5.5% of a sample with tens of thousands of clones, around 90% of them seen once. This sequence joins TRBV6-1 and TRBJ2-7; 11 bases fit TRBD1. This TCR came from a female donor at least 60 years old with stage I lung adenocarcinoma. The source was peripheral blood, collected before any cancer treatment. CDR3 in amino acids: CASKGQGVHEQYF. Here the CDR3 DNA reads TGTGCCAGCAAGGGACAGGGGGTCCACGAGCAGTACTTC.